Sequencing of this TCR beta chain was carried out in a study of technical replicates of blood from several donors. The CDR3 extends over 16 amino acids. In germline, CDR1 is SGHKS, CDR2 YYEKEE (reference sequence). V was cut by 1 base and J by 3 bases, with 14 bases left in between. Profiled with immunoSEQ multiplex PCR; TCRdb holds only in-frame clones, not every one. Of tens of thousands of clones in the sample, just over 90% were seen once. The sequence came from a human donor in good health. Some clones in this sample may be carry-over from other donors' samples. The source material was PBMCs. The chain has TRBV5-5 and TRBJ1-3, with D maybe TRBD1 (6 bases). The CDR3 coding sequence is TGTGCCAGCAGCTTGCAGGGGACCTATGGTGGAAACACCATATATTTT. As protein: CASSLQGTYGGNTIYF.